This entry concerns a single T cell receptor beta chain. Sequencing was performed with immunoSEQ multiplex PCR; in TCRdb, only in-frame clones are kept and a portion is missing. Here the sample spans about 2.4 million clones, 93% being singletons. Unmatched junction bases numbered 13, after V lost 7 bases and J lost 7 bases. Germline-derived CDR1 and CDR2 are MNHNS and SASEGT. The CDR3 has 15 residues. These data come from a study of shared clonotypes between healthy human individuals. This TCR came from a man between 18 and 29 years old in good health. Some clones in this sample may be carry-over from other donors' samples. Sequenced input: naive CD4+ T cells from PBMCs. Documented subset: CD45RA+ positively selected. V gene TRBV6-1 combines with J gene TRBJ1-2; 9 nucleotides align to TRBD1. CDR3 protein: CASTLSPWDRAGYTF. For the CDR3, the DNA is TGTGCCAGCACCCTAAGCCCCTGGGACAGGGCTGGCTACACCTTC.